This T cell receptor beta chain came from a study of T cells in Graves' hyperthyroidism and ophthalmopathy. Study-level background: Peripheral blood was obtained at initial diagnosis, preceding any treatment.

Amplified TCR beta CDR3 regions derived from RNA transcripts. With the HTBI primer set, the TCR CDR3 went through a first round of RT-PCR. Each CDR3 protein is one row after TCRdb ran MiXCR on the multiplex PCR reads. The sample gives about 610,000 distinct CDR3 sequences, 16% of which show up once; about 3.5% is in the top ten. This clonotype was counted between two and nine times. Germline trimming cut 4 bases from V and 6 bases from J; bases unmatched to any gene: 1. The CDR3 is 13 residues long. CDR1 is ENHRY, CDR2 SYGVKD, per germline. The source of this sequence is a woman in her thirties or forties with Graves' ophthalmopathy. The gene calls are TRBV10-3 and TRBJ2-1; 9 bases agree with TRBD1. Sample: blood. The CDR3 sequence: CAISGTGANEQFF. The CDR3, as DNA: TGTGCCATCAGTGGGACAGGGGCCAATGAGCAGTTCTTC.